This T cell receptor beta chain comes out of a study of vaccination effects on CD4 cells after COVID-19. Sequencing was performed with immunoSEQ multiplex PCR; in TCRdb, only in-frame clones are kept and a portion is missing. The sample includes tens of thousands of clones, 70% to 75% of them seen just once. As concerns this clone: Its matching antigen is unknown.

Before sequencing, viral peptide pools were used by the ViraFEST assay to expand antigen-specific CD4+ T cells. The authors isolated CD4+ T cells after ten to eleven days of culture. Either the mRNA-1273 or the BNT162b2 vaccine was given to participants as two doses. On days 3 and 7, fresh IL-2 medium replaced half the medium. This sequence originates from a human donor who received a COVID-19 vaccine. Source: CD4+ T cells from PBMCs cultured with HCoV-229E spike peptides, taken after COVID-19 vaccination.

The CDR3 sequence is CASSEGGYGYTF. The CDR3 nucleotides are TGTGCCAGCAGTGAGGGTGGCTATGGCTACACCTTC. The chain combines TRBV6-1 with TRBJ1-2; D remains unclear. CDR1 MNHNS and CDR2 SASEGT come from the germline V gene. V gave up 3 bases and J gave up 4 bases, with 6 bases separating them. The CDR3 is 12 amino acids.